This record looks at one T cell receptor beta chain sequence and its context. The target antigen is unknown. Thawed PBMCs were FACS-sorted into unstimulated CD4+CD25+CD127- regulatory T cells, CD4+CD25- non-regulatory cells, CD4 and CD8 cells. After removal of 5 bases from V and 7 bases from J, the junction contained 11 bases not matched to a gene. The CDR3 is 16 residues long. The V gene's germline CDR1 is LNHDA and CDR2 SQIVND (reference sequence). This sample was taken from a study of Tregs in tolerant kidney transplant recipients. On the study more broadly: Mixed chimerism was transient after nonmyeloablative marrow transplants from related graft donors.

Profiling relied on immunoSEQ multiplex PCR, and the TCRdb table lists in-frame clones only, not all of them. The sample yields about 87,000 clones, approximately 93% seen once. Study-level results: Antigen-driven expansion was suggested because donor-specific Tregs expanded more than all Tregs in tolerant patients. Biological reproducibility was not directly addressed in this study.

This receptor was taken from a human donor who received a combined kidney and bone marrow transplant. Specimen: CD4+ T cells from blood, collected before the transplant. V is TRBV19 and J is TRBJ2-1; 10 nucleotides line up with TRBD1. The CDR3 sequence: CASSFGQGVIVNEQFF. The CDR3 bases are TGTGCCAGTAGTTTCGGACAGGGGGTTATAGTGAATGAGCAGTTCTTC. Full variable domain (rest looked up from reference TRBV19 and TRBJ2-1): DGGITQSPKYLFRKEGQNVTLSCEQNLNHDAMYWYRQDPGQGLRLIYYSQIVNDFQKGDIAEGYSVSREKKESFPLTVTSAQKNPTAFYLCASSFGQGVIVNEQFFGPGTRLTVL.